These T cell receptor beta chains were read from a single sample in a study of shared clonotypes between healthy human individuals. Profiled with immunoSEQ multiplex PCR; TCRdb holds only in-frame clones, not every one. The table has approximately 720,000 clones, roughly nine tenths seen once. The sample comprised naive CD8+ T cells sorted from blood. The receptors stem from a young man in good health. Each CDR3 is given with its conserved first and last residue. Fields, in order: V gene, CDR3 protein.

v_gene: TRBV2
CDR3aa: CASPGQDEAFF

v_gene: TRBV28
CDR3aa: CASSQVSSGSSYEQYF

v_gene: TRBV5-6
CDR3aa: CASSAGTGTEQFF

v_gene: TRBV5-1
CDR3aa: CASSAGTGNRYGYTF

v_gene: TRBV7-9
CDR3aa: CASSHTGSYEQYF

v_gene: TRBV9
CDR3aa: CASSTSGTGELFF

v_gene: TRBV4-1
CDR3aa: CASSQTQALQETQYF

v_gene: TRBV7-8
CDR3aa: CASSSTDRIPYEQYF

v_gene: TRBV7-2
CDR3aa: CASSPNGYEQYF

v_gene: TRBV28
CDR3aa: CASSLYHRGADEKLFF

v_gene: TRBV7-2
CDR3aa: CASSLVASGSGYEQYF

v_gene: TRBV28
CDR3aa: CASSLTGGSNQPQHF

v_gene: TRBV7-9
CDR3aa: CATTREQENNEQFF

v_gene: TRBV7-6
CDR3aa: CASSFTSGSEGEQFF

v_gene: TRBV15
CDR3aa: CATSRDTNEQFF

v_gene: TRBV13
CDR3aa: CASSREQAISTDTQYF

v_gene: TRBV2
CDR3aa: CASTGRYNEQFF

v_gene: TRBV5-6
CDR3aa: CASSLGLAKNIQYF

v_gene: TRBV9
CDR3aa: CASSTGGLGELFF

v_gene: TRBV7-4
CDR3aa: CASSFDIPSYNEQFF

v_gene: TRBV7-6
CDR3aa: CASSLGSVHGELFF

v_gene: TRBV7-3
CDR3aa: CASSILAGGSNEQFF

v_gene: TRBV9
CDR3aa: CASNLGEGGWGNEQFF

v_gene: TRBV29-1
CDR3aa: CSVDTTANYGYTF

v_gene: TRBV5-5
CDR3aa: CASSSWPTSGSDNEQFF

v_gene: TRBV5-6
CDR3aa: CASSWDLYEQYF

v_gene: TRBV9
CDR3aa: CASSVTGSMRDNTGELFF

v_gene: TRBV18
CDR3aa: CASSPPGLGPGGRNTGELFF

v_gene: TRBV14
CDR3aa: CASSQLADNEQFF

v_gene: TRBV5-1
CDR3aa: CASSRGGTGTKYEQYF

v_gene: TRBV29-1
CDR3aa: CSVEVSGERALPRGYTF

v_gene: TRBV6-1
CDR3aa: CASIKRDSYNEQFF

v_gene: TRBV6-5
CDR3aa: CASSYTENNEQFF

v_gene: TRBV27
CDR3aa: CASSSGTSGSYEQYF

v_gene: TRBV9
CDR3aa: CASSVDGGGNEQFF

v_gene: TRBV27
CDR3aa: CASSFNPSYSEQYF

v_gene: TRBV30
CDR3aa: CAWRGLAIEQYF

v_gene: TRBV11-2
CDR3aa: CASSLFGGVVVNTEAFF

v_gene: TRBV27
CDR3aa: CASSFRWGSSYEQYF